This record concerns one T cell receptor (beta chain) sequence. The entry originates in a study of beta chain features in type 1 diabetes. The CDR3 runs to 16 residues. The V and J ends lost 5 bases and 0 bases respectively, with 11 bases between them. Germline V gives CDR1 LGHNA, CDR2 YSLEER. The authors reverse transcribed all of the isolated RNA, so sequencing captured expressed TCRB transcripts. Here immunoSEQ multiplex PCR was the method, and the copy in TCRdb shows in-frame clones only, minus some. The table lists roughly 330,000 clones, approximately 10% of them singletons. The chain recombines TRBV4-3 with TRBJ2-6; a possible D gene is TRBD1 (6 bases). The specimen sequenced was naive CD4+ T cells from blood. This receptor was identified in a woman under 40 in good health. CDR3 sequence (DNA): TGCGCCAGCAGCACATACAGGGCCTCTGGGGCCAACGTCCTGACTTTC. Its translation is CASSTYRASGANVLTF.